These 12 T cell receptor beta chains came from one sample sequenced in a study of CD8 T cells in Susac syndrome. Random hexamers were used to reverse transcribe the RNA input (roughly 0.5 to 1 ug). MiXCR, applied by TCRdb to the immunoSEQ multiplex PCR reads, yields one record per CDR3 protein. The top ten hold 0.1% of the sample, which has fewer than 250,000 distinct CDR3 sequences, roughly 92% seen once. The specimen sequenced was CD4+ T cells from PBMCs. Receptors originate from a human donor in good health.

This chain links TRBV29-1 with TRBJ1-1; the match to TRBD1 covers 7 bases. V lost 4 bases, J lost 0 bases, and 5 bases stayed unmatched. The V gene's germline CDR1 is SQVTM and CDR2 ANQGSEA. This CDR3 region has 14 residues. The CDR3, as DNA: TGCAGCGTTGCTTCCGACAGGGTGAACACTGAAGCTTTCTTT. Amino acid sequence: CSVASDRVNTEAFF. Full variable domain (outside the CDR3, taken from reference TRBV29-1 and TRBJ1-1): SAVISQKPSRDICQRGTSLTIQCQVDSQVTMMFWYRQQPGQSLTLIATANQGSEATYESGFVIDKFPISRPNLTFSTLTVSNMSPEDSSIYLCSVASDRVNTEAFFGQGTRLTVV.

The gene calls are TRBV7-9 and TRBJ2-2; 9 bases match TRBD1. Germline loops: CDR1 SEHNR, CDR2 FQNEAQ (reference sequence). This CDR3 region has 16 residues. V shed 5 bases and J 5 bases; nucleotides not matched to a gene: 9. CDR3 in amino acids: CASSRTGTGRTGELFF. The CDR3, as DNA: TGTGCCAGCAGCCGGACCGGGACAGGGAGGACCGGGGAGCTGTTTTTT.

V gene TRBV2 combines with J gene TRBJ2-3; D unresolved. V was pared by 9 bases and J by 0 bases, with 13 bases between. The germline V gene encodes CDR1 SNHLY and CDR2 FYNNEI. The length of the CDR3 is 14 residues. CDR3 protein: CARTSTTSTDTQYF. The CDR3 DNA reads as TGTGCCAGAACCTCAACCACTAGCACAGATACGCAGTATTTT.

CDR3 coding DNA: TGTGCCAGCAGCCAAGTGGGCAATGAGCAGTTCTTC. Its protein is CASSQVGNEQFF. The chain employs TRBV3-1 and TRBJ2-1; D is uncertain. The CDR3 loop spans 12 amino acids. Deletions cut 1 base from V and 6 bases from J, with 4 bases between. The germline CDR1 and CDR2 sequences are LGHDT and YNNKEL (reference sequence).

This clonotype came up once. The chain carries TRBV7-8 and TRBJ2-5; 11 bases are a match to TRBD2. The CDR3 loop spans 17 amino acids. V trimming: 7 bases; J trimming: 1 base; junction bases outside the gene matches: 11. CDR1 and CDR2 from the germline V gene are SGHVS and FQNEAQ. CDR3 bases: TGTGCCAGCACCACTAGCGGGGGTGTCTTTACCCAAGAGACCCAGTACTTC. It encodes CASTTSGGVFTQETQYF.

The chain employs TRBV12-3 or TRBV12-4 and TRBJ2-4, with a tentative D call TRBD2 (6 bases). V lost 6 bases to trimming and J lost 3 bases, with 9 bases between them. The CDR3 runs to 13 residues. The CDR3 bases are TGTGCCAGCAGGGGGGGAGGCAAAAACATTCAGTACTTC. Its translation is CASRGGGKNIQYF.

The V call is TRBV20-1, the J call TRBJ2-1; 9 bases align to TRBD1. This CDR3 region has 16 residues. Germline CDR1 and CDR2: DFQATT and SNEGSKA (reference sequence). V lost 5 bases and J lost 6; bases outside the gene matches: 14. The chain's CDR3 is CSAPRPGTGLRNEQFF. The DNA for the CDR3 is TGCAGTGCTCCCCGACCCGGGACAGGGCTACGCAATGAGCAGTTCTTC.

The chain has TRBV7-9 and TRBJ1-2; D call uncertain. This CDR3 has 12 residues. In germline, CDR1 is SEHNR, CDR2 FQNEAQ (reference sequence). Between the trimmed V and J ends, which lost 3 bases and 8 bases, there was a span of 10 bases. The CDR3 region has the DNA TGTGCCAGCAGCTTTTCGTCGGGAGGCTACACCTTC. It codes for CASSFSSGGYTF.

The chain is built from TRBV6-2 or TRBV6-3 and TRBJ1-2; TRBD1 matches at 7 bases. Germline assignment: CDR1 MNHEY and CDR2 SVGEGT. The CDR3 sequence is 15 residues long. V gave up 3 bases and J gave up 3 bases; unmatched junction bases: 7. CDR3 nucleotide sequence: TGTGCCAGCAGTTATTCGGGAGGGGGCGACTATGGCTACACCTTC. It translates to CASSYSGGGDYGYTF.

The chain employs TRBV6-5 and TRBJ2-7; D gene uncertain. CDR1 is MNHEY and CDR2 is SVGAGI in the germline V gene. The V and J ends lost 0 bases and 2 bases respectively, with 11 bases between them. The CDR3 totals 15 residues. The CDR3 loop reads CASSYSSLVPYEQYF. As DNA, the CDR3 is TGTGCCAGCAGTTACTCGAGTCTGGTCCCCTACGAGCAGTACTTC.

This chain connects TRBV29-1 to TRBJ1-1; perhaps TRBD1 as D (6 bases). The CDR3 covers 15 residues. Germline loops: CDR1 SQVTM, CDR2 ANQGSEA. V was pared by 6 bases and J by 7 bases, with 24 bases between. The CDR3 region has the DNA TGCAGCGTGGAGCCTTCTCGGTGGGGGGCGGGTGAAGCTTTCTTT. Protein product: CSVEPSRWGAGEAFF. Variable domain in full (rest from reference TRBV29-1 and TRBJ1-1): SAVISQKPSRDICQRGTSLTIQCQVDSQVTMMFWYRQQPGQSLTLIATANQGSEATYESGFVIDKFPISRPNLTFSTLTVSNMSPEDSSIYLCSVEPSRWGAGEAFFGQGTRLTVV.

The chain is built from TRBV12-3 or TRBV12-4 and TRBJ2-1; D gene ambiguous. V was clipped by 7 bases and J by 8 bases, with 15 bases between them. The CDR3 is 13 amino acids. CDR3 in amino acids: CASTLGSGHEQFF. In DNA form, the CDR3 reads TGTGCCAGCACCCTAGGGTCGGGCCATGAGCAGTTCTTC.